A single sample gave rise to the 3 T cell receptor beta chains below, sequenced in a study of T cell changes during pregnancy in multiple sclerosis (dated by TCRdb to the late 2010s). Libraries were made using the immunoSEQ multiplex PCR assay. Held by TCRdb, this immuneACCESS table contains in-frame sequences only and omits some clones. Under half of the omission traces to an unresolved V gene where checked; the cause of the rest is unknown. This sample comprises just over 40,000 clones, approximately 89% of them detected only once. The ten largest clones take up roughly 5.6% of the sample. The sample in question was peripheral blood, obtained in the first trimester of pregnancy. These receptors were collected from a female donor in good health, enrolled as a control in a pregnancy study.

As DNA, the CDR3 is TGTGCCAGCAGCTCTAACCCCGGGACTAGCACAGATACGCAGTATTTT. This encodes CASSSNPGTSTDTQYF. The genes are TRBV9 and TRBJ2-3; weak D call: TRBD2 (6 bases). The germline V gene encodes CDR1 SGDLS and CDR2 YYNGEE. Trimming removed 4 bases at V and 0 bases at J, with 15 bases between. This CDR3 has 16 amino acids.

J is TRBJ2-7 and V is TRBV5-6, with 16 bases lining up with TRBD2. Germline CDR1 is SGHDT and CDR2 is YYEEEE. This CDR3 has 19 residues. Trimming took 5 bases from V and 3 from J; bases not matched to a gene: 14. CDR3 in amino acids: CASSHRLGLAGGKFYEQYF. The CDR3 DNA reads TGTGCCAGCAGTCATCGGCTGGGACTAGCGGGGGGGAAATTCTACGAGCAGTACTTC.

This chain links TRBV30 with TRBJ1-5, with unresolved D. This CDR3 contains 17 residues. Germline values: CDR1 GTSNPN, CDR2 SVGIG (reference sequence). Trimming shortened V by 0 bases and J by 0 bases, and 15 bases separated the two germline ends. The CDR3 sequence is CAWSVVAVGSSNQPQHF. The CDR3 nucleotides read TGTGCCTGGAGTGTAGTAGCGGTGGGTAGTAGCAATCAGCCCCAGCATTTT.